This TCR beta chain was profiled in a study of T cell changes during pregnancy in multiple sclerosis. The method was immunoSEQ multiplex PCR; TCRdb's version includes in-frame clones alone and lacks a portion of them. The sample carries 70,000 to 95,000 clones, 93% recorded once. V was clipped by 4 bases and J by 2 bases; unmatched bases: 4. The CDR3 is 14 residues long. Germline loops: CDR1 ENHRY, CDR2 SYGVKD. Sample: peripheral blood, taken in the second trimester of pregnancy. The chain couples TRBV10-3 to TRBJ2-5; the match to TRBD1 covers 7 bases. The sequence was obtained from a female donor with multiple sclerosis, enrolled in a pregnancy study. The CDR3 loop reads CAISGLGQQETQYF. CDR3 DNA: TGTGCCATCAGTGGTTTGGGACAGCAAGAGACCCAGTACTTC.